The subject of this entry is one TCR beta chain. Antigen: not known. This sample includes further DNA sequences coding for the same CDR3. The data are from a study of shared clonotypes between healthy human individuals. Study summary: Three plates were used per donor for CD4 naive, three for CD4 memory, two for CD8 naive and one for CD8 memory.

Study-wide points: Compared with memory subsets, naive subsets generally had larger estimated richness.

Naive CD8 cells lacked CD45RO and underwent positive selection for CCR7, leaving out terminally differentiated effector memory CD45RA+ cells. Participating donors were healthy, HIV-negative adults free of recent acute infections or vaccinations. Those who donated, Caucasian adults without exception, all lived in Nashville, Tennessee. The CDR3 has 12 amino acids. The germline V gene has CDR1 SGHRS and CDR2 YFSETQ. Trimming left V 0 bases short and J 4 bases short, with 3 bases between. Only in-frame clones appear in the TCRdb table, and some are missing; sequencing was by immunoSEQ multiplex PCR. This table holds around 2,000,000 clones, about 95% found once.

The TCR comes from a man between 18 and 35 years old in good health. Sequencing used naive CD8+ T cells sorted from blood. The genes are TRBV5-1 and TRBJ2-3; no clear D. The CDR3 protein is CASSLVADTQYF. CDR3 DNA sequence: TGCGCCAGCAGCTTGGTCGCAGATACGCAGTATTTT.